This T cell receptor (beta chain) was sequenced for a study of T-cell reconstitution after alpha-beta-depleted transplantation in children. The authors prepared the TCRbeta library with unique molecular identifiers. MiXCR, applied by TCRdb to the PCR reads, yields one record per CDR3 protein. The table has hundreds of thousands of distinct CDR3 sequences, around a sixth seen once; the top ten hold around two fifths. CDR3 size: 19 residues. The ends were cut back, 0 bases at V and 0 bases at J, with 18 bases in the middle. Germline V lookup: CDR1 LNHNV, CDR2 YYDKDF (reference sequence). The chain is built from TRBV15 and TRBJ2-1; tentative D call: TRBD2 (5 bases). The sequencing here drew on PBMCs, mostly from graft donor cells, taken 360 days after TCRalphabeta/CD19-depleted stem cell transplant. This sequence was found in a male patient aged 2 to 9 who had a stem cell transplant for acute lymphoblastic leukemia, so the T cells may come from the graft donor. CDR3 in DNA: TGTGCCACCAGCAGAGACCATTCAAGGGAGTTCCGCTCCTACAATGAGCAGTTCTTC. It specifies CATSRDHSREFRSYNEQFF.